This T cell receptor beta chain is from a study of OX40 agonist ivuxolimab in advanced cancers. The overall study: There were three patients with partial responses, one having hepatocellular carcinoma and two cutaneous melanoma.

Autoimmune disease history or systemic immunosuppression disqualified patients. Germline V gene sequence: CDR1 LGHNA, CDR2 YSLEER. This CDR3 has 13 residues. The germline V and J ends were trimmed by 0 bases and 4 bases, with 3 bases remaining between them. Some clones are missing from TCRdb's copy, which holds only in-frame ones; the method was immunoSEQ multiplex PCR. Here the sample spans about 130,000 clones, approximately 94% being singletons. This TCR was sampled from an adult with an advanced solid tumor such as melanoma, head and neck, liver or kidney cancer. The source material was CD4+ or CD8+ T cells sorted from blood, sampled in a trial of the OX40 agonist ivuxolimab. The V and J genes are TRBV4-3 and TRBJ1-4; D call uncertain. This chain's CDR3 is CASSQELNEKLFF. The CDR3 DNA follows: TGCGCCAGCAGCCAAGAACTTAATGAAAAACTGTTTTTT.